This entry describes one T cell receptor beta chain. The antigen remains unidentified. The data originate from a study of blood T cells in healthy people across ages. Per sample, extraction of total RNA gave at least 5 micrograms in every case. Findings of the study overall: Long-lived donors had more naive CD4+ cells and higher diversity than aged donors.

The CDR3 loop spans 15 amino acids. The V end was cut by 5 bases, the J end by 7 bases, with 17 bases between. Germline V gene lookup returns CDR1 SGHTA and CDR2 FQGNSA. The use of a sample-barcoded 5' primer and a J-beta primer mix characterized a second PCR of roughly 6 to 11 cycles. One entry per CDR3 protein, called by TCRdb with MiXCR from the 5' RACE reads. In the table there are about a million distinct CDR3 sequences, 51% of which are singletons. The sample comprised blood. This receptor was identified in a woman aged 55-69 years in good health. The chain couples TRBV7-2 to TRBJ1-4; possible D gene TRBD1, 6 bases. The CDR3 here is CTSSAGGRGFEKLFF. CDR3 nucleotides: TGTACCAGCAGCGCGGGGGGCCGGGGGTTTGAAAAACTGTTTTTT.